This T cell receptor (beta chain) derives from a study of blood T cell repertoires in COVID-19. The sample holds one count of this clone. CDR3 length equals 13 residues. CDR1 and CDR2 (germline): MNHEY, SVGAGI. Trimming took 6 bases from V and 6 from J, leaving 12 bases between them. As handled by the study authors: For nucleated cells, counts were estimated from reference gene primer amplification. Method: immunoSEQ multiplex PCR; TCRdb's copy keeps in-frame clones and lacks some. D and trimming come from the DNA, and the V and J calls and clone size come from that table. The sample yields around 250,000 clones, 70% to 90% seen once.

The gene calls are TRBV6-5 and TRBJ1-5; D perhaps matches TRBD1 (5 bases). This sequence originates from a human donor in a cohort sampled during active COVID-19. The sample consisted of peripheral blood. The CDR3 DNA reads TGTGCCAGCAGCTACGGGGGGATTCAGCCCCAGCATTTT. It codes for CASSYGGIQPQHF.